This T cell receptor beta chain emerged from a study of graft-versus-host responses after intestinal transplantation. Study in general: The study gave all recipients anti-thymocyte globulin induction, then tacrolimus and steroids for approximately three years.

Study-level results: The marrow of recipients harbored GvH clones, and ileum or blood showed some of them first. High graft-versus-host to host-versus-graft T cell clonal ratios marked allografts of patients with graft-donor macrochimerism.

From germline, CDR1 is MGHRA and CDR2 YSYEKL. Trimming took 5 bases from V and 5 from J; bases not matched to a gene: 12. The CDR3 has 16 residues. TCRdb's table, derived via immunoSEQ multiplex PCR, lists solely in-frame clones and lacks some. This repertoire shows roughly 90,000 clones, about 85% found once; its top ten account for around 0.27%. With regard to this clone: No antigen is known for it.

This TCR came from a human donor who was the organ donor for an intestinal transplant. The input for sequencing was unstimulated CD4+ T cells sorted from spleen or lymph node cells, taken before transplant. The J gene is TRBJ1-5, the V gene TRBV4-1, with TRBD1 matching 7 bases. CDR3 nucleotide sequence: TGCGCCAGCAGCAAGGGGGCCCCGCGGATGGATCAGCCCCAGCATTTT. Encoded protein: CASSKGAPRMDQPQHF.